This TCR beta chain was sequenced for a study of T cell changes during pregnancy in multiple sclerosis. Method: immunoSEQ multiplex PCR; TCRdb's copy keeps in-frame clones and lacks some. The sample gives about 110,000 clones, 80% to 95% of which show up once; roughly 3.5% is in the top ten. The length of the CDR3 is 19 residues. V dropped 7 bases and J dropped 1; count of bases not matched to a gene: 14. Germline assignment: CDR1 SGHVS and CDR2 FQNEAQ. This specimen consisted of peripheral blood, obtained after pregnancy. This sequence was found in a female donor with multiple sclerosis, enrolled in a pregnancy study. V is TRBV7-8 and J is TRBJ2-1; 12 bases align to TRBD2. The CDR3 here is CASTPRLAGAELSYNEQFF. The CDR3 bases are TGTGCCAGCACCCCGAGACTAGCGGGGGCCGAATTATCCTACAATGAGCAGTTCTTC.